These 14 T cell receptor beta chains were sequenced from one sample in a study of blood T cell repertoires in COVID-19. Sequenced by immunoSEQ multiplex PCR; TCRdb stores in-frame clones only, minus some. Of more than 200,000 clones in the sample, approximately 89% were seen once. Specimen: peripheral blood. Source of these receptors: a woman between 25 and 40 years old with COVID-19, enrolled during active disease.

The chain couples TRBV4-1 to TRBJ1-1; D is perhaps TRBD1 (5 bases). The V end was cut by 0 bases, the J end by 7 bases, with 9 bases between. CDR1 is MGHRA, CDR2 YSYEKL, per germline. CDR3 length equals 13 residues. The CDR3 DNA follows: TGCGCCAGCAGCCAAGATGGGGGGAGTGAAGCTTTCTTT. Protein product: CASSQDGGSEAFF.

Only a few counts were recorded for this clone. The rearrangement links TRBV7-9 to TRBJ1-2; D may be TRBD1 (6 bases). Germline V gene data show CDR1 as SEHNR and CDR2 as FQNEAQ (reference sequence). Trimming shortened V by 1 base and J by 5 bases, and 17 bases separated the two germline ends. There are 16 residues in the CDR3. The CDR3 spells CASSLGTAKSIYGYTF. In DNA, the CDR3 is TGTGCCAGCAGCTTAGGGACAGCCAAGAGCATATATGGCTACACCTTC.

The chain uses TRBV28 and TRBJ1-3, with D unclear. V was clipped by 6 bases and J by 2 bases, with 14 bases between them. Per the germline V gene, CDR1 is MDHEN and CDR2 is SYDVKM. The CDR3 spans 15 residues. CDR3: CASRLSTTPGNTIYF. CDR3 in DNA: TGTGCCAGCAGACTTAGCACTACCCCTGGAAACACCATATATTTT.

The rearrangement uses TRBV7-2 and TRBJ2-7; D unclear. The CDR3 covers 14 residues. The germline CDR1 and CDR2 sequences are SGHTA and FQGNSA. Trimming took 4 bases from V and 5 from J, leaving 15 bases between them. The CDR3 DNA reads TGTGCCAGCAGCTCGACCCTCTCAGGCCACGAGCAGTACTTC. Its protein product is CASSSTLSGHEQYF.

The chain has TRBV19 and TRBJ1-6; the match to TRBD1 covers 9 bases. The germline gives CDR1 LNHDA, CDR2 SQIVND (reference sequence). The CDR3 consists of 13 residues. V trimming: 6 bases; J trimming: 11 bases; junction bases outside the gene matches: 5. CDR3 loop: CASRRTGDAPLHF. The CDR3 bases are TGTGCCAGTAGAAGGACAGGGGATGCACCCCTCCACTTT. Based on the CDR3 plus reference TRBV19 and TRBJ1-6, the full variable domain is DGGITQSPKYLFRKEGQNVTLSCEQNLNHDAMYWYRQDPGQGLRLIYYSQIVNDFQKGDIAEGYSVSREKKESFPLTVTSAQKNPTAFYLCASRRTGDAPLHFGNGTRLTVT.

The genes are TRBV7-2 and TRBJ2-5, with a possible D match to TRBD2 (8 bases). The CDR3 loop spans 14 amino acids. Germline CDR1 SGHTA, CDR2 FQGNSA. V lost 5 bases and J lost 9, with 19 bases in between. The CDR3 nucleotides are TGTGCCAGCAGCCCCGGGGGGGCCCAGGGGGCCCAGTACTTC. Its translation is CASSPGGAQGAQYF.

The V gene is TRBV6-5, the J gene TRBJ1-4, with TRBD1 as a possible D gene (5 bases). CDR3 length: 15 amino acids. Germline V gene data show CDR1 as MNHEY and CDR2 as SVGAGI. Trimming shortened V by 5 bases and J by 4 bases, and 14 bases separated the two germline ends. CDR3 protein: CASSHPRGGNEKLFF. CDR3 coding DNA: TGTGCCAGCAGTCACCCCCGGGGGGGTAATGAAAAACTGTTTTTT.

This CDR3 is CASRGGMTYNEQFF. The DNA of the CDR3 is TGTGCCAGTCGGGGGGGTATGACCTACAATGAGCAGTTCTTC. The chain links TRBV19 to TRBJ2-1; TRBD2 matches 8 bases. CDR3 length: 14 residues. Trimming removed 8 bases from V and 2 bases from J; junction bases left unmatched: 5. Per the germline V gene, CDR1 is LNHDA and CDR2 is SQIVND (reference sequence). The full variable domain, in which reference TRBV19 and TRBJ2-1 provide the parts outside the CDR3, is DGGITQSPKYLFRKEGQNVTLSCEQNLNHDAMYWYRQDPGQGLRLIYYSQIVNDFQKGDIAEGYSVSREKKESFPLTVTSAQKNPTAFYLCASRGGMTYNEQFFGPGTRLTVL.

The J gene is TRBJ2-3, the V gene TRBV15; D not resolved. Trimming cost V 4 bases and J 4 bases, with 15 bases left between them. Looked up from germline, CDR1 is LNHNV and CDR2 is YYDKDF (reference sequence). This CDR3 has 15 amino acids. The CDR3: CATSNDPRSPDTQYF. CDR3 coding DNA: TGTGCCACCAGCAATGACCCGCGTAGCCCAGATACGCAGTATTTT.

The V gene is TRBV12-1, the J gene TRBJ1-1; TRBD1, the D gene given by the table, was not confirmed from the DNA. TRBV12-1 is tagged as a pseudogene. The length of the CDR3 is 17 residues. In DNA, the CDR3 is TGTGCCAGCAGCTCACAGGAACTAACGGACGAAAACACTGAAGCTTTCTTT. It codes for CASSSQELTDENTEAFF.

V gene TRBV6-2 or TRBV6-3 combines with J gene TRBJ2-1; 15 bases agree with TRBD2. The CDR3 is 16 residues long. Trimming removed 4 bases from V and 8 bases from J; junction bases left unmatched: 6. Germline V CDR1 and CDR2: MNHEY, SVGEGT. CDR3 amino acids: CASSSLGLAGGDEQFF. Here the CDR3 DNA reads TGTGCCAGCAGTTCCCTGGGACTAGCGGGAGGAGATGAGCAGTTCTTC.

The chain recombines TRBV4-2 with TRBJ1-6; D possibly corresponds to TRBD1 (6 bases). This CDR3 contains 15 residues. V dropped 1 base and J dropped 4 bases, with 8 bases sitting between them. Germline V lookup: CDR1 LGHNA, CDR2 YNFKEQ. CDR3 amino acids: CASSQGQGYNSPLHF. The CDR3 bases are TGTGCCAGCAGCCAAGGGCAGGGGTATAATTCACCCCTCCACTTT.

The chain's CDR3 is CASSLDLAGPLHEQFF. The CDR3 region has the DNA TGTGCCAGCAGCTTAGATTTGGCGGGACCACTCCATGAGCAGTTCTTC. V gene TRBV11-3 combines with J gene TRBJ2-1; D may be TRBD2 (6 bases). Between the trimmed V and J ends, which lost 0 bases and 8 bases, there was a span of 17 bases. The CDR3 length is 16 residues. Germline-derived CDR1 and CDR2 are SGHNT and YENEEA.

The J gene is TRBJ2-1, the V gene TRBV10-3; 9 positions match TRBD2. CDR3 length equals 16 residues. V lost 6 bases and J lost 4; bases outside the gene matches: 10. In germline, CDR1 is ENHRY, CDR2 SYGVKD. This CDR3 reads CAISRLAESGYNEQFF. The DNA of the CDR3 is TGTGCCATCAGCCGACTAGCGGAGAGCGGGTACAATGAGCAGTTCTTC.